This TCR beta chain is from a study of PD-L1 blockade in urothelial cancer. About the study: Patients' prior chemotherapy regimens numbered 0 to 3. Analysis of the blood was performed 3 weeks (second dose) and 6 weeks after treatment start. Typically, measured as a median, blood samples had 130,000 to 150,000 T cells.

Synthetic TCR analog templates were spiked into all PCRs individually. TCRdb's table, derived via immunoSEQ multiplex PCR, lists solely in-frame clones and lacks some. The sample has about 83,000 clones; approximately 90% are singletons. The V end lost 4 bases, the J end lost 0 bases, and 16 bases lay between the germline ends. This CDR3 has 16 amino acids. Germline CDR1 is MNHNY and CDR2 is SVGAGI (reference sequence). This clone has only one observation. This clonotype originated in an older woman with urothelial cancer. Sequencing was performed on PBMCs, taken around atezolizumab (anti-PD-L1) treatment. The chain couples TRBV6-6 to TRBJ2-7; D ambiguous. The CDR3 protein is CASSSIREMSSYEQYF. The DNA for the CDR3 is TGTGCCAGCAGTTCCATCCGCGAAATGAGCTCCTACGAGCAGTACTTC.